This T cell receptor beta chain was profiled in a study of blood T cell repertoires in COVID-19. Study-level background: Sites across the United States, Italy and Spain contributed samples from acute and convalescent COVID-19. PBMCs, B-cell-depleted T cells, or T cells were the source of the cDNA or gDNA that made up the material.

Per the original data handling: It was from reference gene primer amplification that nucleated cell counts were estimated. Method: immunoSEQ multiplex PCR; TCRdb's copy keeps in-frame clones and lacks some. V, J and clone size are taken as reported in that table, and D and trimming were inferred from the DNA itself. Of more than 250,000 clones listed, roughly 86% are singletons. This clone was counted a single time. Material for sequencing was peripheral blood. This receptor was obtained from a woman in her forties or fifties with acute or convalescent COVID-19.

CDR3 nucleotide sequence: TGTGCCAGCAGTTACTCGAGGGAGACCGGGGAGCTGTTTTTT. Amino acid sequence: CASSYSRETGELFF. J is TRBJ2-2 and V is TRBV6-2 or TRBV6-3; D might be TRBD2 (5 bases). The CDR3 contains 14 residues. Looked up from germline, CDR1 is MNHEY and CDR2 is SVGEGT. The V end was cut by 0 bases, the J end by 5 bases, with 7 bases between.